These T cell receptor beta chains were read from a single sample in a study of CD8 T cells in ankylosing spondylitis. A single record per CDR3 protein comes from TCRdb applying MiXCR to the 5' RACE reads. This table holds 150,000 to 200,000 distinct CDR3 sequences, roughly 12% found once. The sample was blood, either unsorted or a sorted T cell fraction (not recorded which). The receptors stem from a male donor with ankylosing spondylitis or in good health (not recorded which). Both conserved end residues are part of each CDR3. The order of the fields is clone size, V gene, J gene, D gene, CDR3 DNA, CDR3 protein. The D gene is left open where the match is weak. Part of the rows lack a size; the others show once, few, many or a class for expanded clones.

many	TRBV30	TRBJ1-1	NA	TGTGCCTGGAGTCGAATTAACACTGAAGCTTTCTTT	CAWSRINTEAFF
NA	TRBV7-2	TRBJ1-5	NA	TGTGCCAGCAGTGGACTCAATCAGCCCCAGCATTTT	CASSGLNQPQHF
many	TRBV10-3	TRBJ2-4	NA	TGTGCCATCAGTACAGGGAGGGAAAACATTCAGTACTTC	CAISTGRENIQYF
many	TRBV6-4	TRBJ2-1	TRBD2	TGTGCCAGCAGCGAAAGCGGGGCAAACTACAATGAGCAGTTCTTC	CASSESGANYNEQFF
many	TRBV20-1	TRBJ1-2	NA	TGCAGTGCTAGCCCACTCCATACAGGGAGGGGCTACACCTTC	CSASPLHTGRGYTF
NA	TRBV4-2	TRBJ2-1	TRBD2	TGTACCAGCAGCCAGGAACCGGGACTAGAGTTCAATGAGCAGTTCTTC	CTSSQEPGLEFNEQFF
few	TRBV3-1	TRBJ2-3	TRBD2	TGTGCCAGCAGCCAACCGCGACTAGCGGAGATATCGGGCACAGATACGCAGTATTTT	CASSQPRLAEISGTDTQYF
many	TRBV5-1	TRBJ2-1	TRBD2	TGCGCCAGCGCCAGGACTAGTCAAGGACGCGGTGAGCAGTTCTTC	CASARTSQGRGEQFF
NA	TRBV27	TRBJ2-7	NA	TGTGCCAGCAGTTTCACAGGAACCCGCGAGCAGTACTTC	CASSFTGTREQYF
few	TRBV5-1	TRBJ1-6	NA	TGCGCCAGCCGGGGAGCATACTCCTATAATTCACCCCTCCACTTT	CASRGAYSYNSPLHF
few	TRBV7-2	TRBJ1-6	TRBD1	TGTGCCAGCAGCTCCCGACAGGGAAATAATTCACCCCTCCACTTT	CASSSRQGNNSPLHF
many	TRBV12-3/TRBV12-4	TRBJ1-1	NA	TGTGCCAGCAGCGAAAGAAACAAAGTCGAAGCTTTCTTT	CASSERNKVEAFF
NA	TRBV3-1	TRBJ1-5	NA	TGTGCCAGCAGCCAAGATTTTGGGGTTCAGCCCCAGCATTTT	CASSQDFGVQPQHF
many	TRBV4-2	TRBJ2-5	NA	TGTGCCAGCAGCCAAGCTATGTGGGAGACCCAGTACTTC	CASSQAMWETQYF
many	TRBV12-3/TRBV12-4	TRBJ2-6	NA	TGTGCCAGCACCGGGACATCTGGGGCCAACGTCCTGACTTTC	CASTGTSGANVLTF
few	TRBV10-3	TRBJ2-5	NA	TGTGCCATCAGTGATTCTCTAGCAAAGTACCAAGAGACCCAGTACTTC	CAISDSLAKYQETQYF
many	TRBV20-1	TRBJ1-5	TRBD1	TGCAGTGCCTGGACAGGGGGCACCAATCAGCCCCAGCATTTT	CSAWTGGTNQPQHF
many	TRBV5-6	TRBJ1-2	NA	TGTGCCAGCAGCTTGTCGAGCCTAGACTATGGCTACACCTTC	CASSLSSLDYGYTF
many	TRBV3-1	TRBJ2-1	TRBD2	TGTGCCAGCAGCCCACGACTAGCGGGAGGTAATGAGCAGTTCTTC	CASSPRLAGGNEQFF
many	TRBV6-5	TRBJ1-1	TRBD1	TGTGCCAGCAGTTTCGGCTCACAGGGGGCTGAAGCTTTCTTT	CASSFGSQGAEAFF
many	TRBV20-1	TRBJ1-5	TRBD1	TGCAGTGCTAGAGATCAGAGGCAGGGGGCAGGTCAGCCCCAGCATTTT	CSARDQRQGAGQPQHF
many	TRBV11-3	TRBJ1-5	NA	TGTGCCAGCAGCTTATCTTCCAATAAGCCCCAGCATTTT	CASSLSSNKPQHF